This T cell receptor beta chain is from a study of cytomegalovirus exposure and HLA in healthy donors. V shed 7 bases and J 6 bases; nucleotides not matched to a gene: 7. CDR3 length: 12 amino acids. Germline CDR1 reads SQVTM; CDR2 reads ANQGSEA. Findings and limits, study-wide: The classifier, whose performance was assessed in both the original and validation cohorts, reportedly diagnosed cytomegalovirus status with high specificity and sensitivity. One cluster of highly shared sequence variants probably arose as a sequencing artifact.

The primer mix had 60 Vbeta and 13 Jbeta primers. This table comes from immunoSEQ multiplex PCR, and its TCRdb copy is limited to in-frame clones, with some not included. The table has roughly 140,000 clones, 70% to 80% seen once; the top ten hold roughly 6.7%. This clone was counted a few times. What it recognizes is unknown. The TCR was taken from a man aged 50 to 60 in good health and CMV-seropositive. Sequencing was carried out using PBMCs. The chain carries TRBV29-1 and TRBJ2-5; 8 nucleotides match TRBD1. Written as DNA, the CDR3 is TGCAGCGCCTCAGGGGGCGCCCAGACCCAGTACTTC. As protein: CSASGGAQTQYF. The whole variable domain, remainder taken from reference TRBV29-1 and TRBJ2-5, is SAVISQKPSRDICQRGTSLTIQCQVDSQVTMMFWYRQQPGQSLTLIATANQGSEATYESGFVIDKFPISRPNLTFSTLTVSNMSPEDSSIYLCSASGGAQTQYFGPGTRLLVL.